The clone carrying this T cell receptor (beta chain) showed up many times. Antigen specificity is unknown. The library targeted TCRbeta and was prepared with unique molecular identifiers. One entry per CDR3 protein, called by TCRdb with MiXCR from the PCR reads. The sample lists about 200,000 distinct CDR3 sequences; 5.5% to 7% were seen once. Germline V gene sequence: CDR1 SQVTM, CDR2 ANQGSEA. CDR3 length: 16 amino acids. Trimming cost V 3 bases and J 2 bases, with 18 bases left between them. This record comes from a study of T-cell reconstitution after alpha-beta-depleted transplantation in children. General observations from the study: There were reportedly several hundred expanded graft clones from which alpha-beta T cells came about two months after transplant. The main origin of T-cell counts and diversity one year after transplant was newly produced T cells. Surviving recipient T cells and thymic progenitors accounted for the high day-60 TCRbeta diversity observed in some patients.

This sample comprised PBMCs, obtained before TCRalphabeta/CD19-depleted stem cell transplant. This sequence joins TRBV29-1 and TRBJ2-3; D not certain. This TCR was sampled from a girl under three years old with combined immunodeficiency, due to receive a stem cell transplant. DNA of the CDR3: TGCAGCGTTGAGCCTTCCAAGACCAGCCACACAGATACGCAGTATTTT. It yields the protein CSVEPSKTSHTDTQYF.